These 16 T cell receptor beta chains came from one sample sequenced in a study of T cells in Graves' hyperthyroidism and ophthalmopathy. RNA transcripts gave rise to amplified TCR beta CDR3 regions. With the HTBI primer set, the TCR CDR3 went through a first round of RT-PCR. Via MiXCR, TCRdb re-called the multiplex PCR reads, giving one row per CDR3 protein. Among hundreds of thousands of distinct CDR3 sequences listed, roughly 14% were seen once. Material for sequencing was blood. Source of these receptors: a man between 18 and 29 years old with Graves' ophthalmopathy.

This clonotype was picked up a small number of times. The chain carries TRBV2 and TRBJ2-7; 9 positions match TRBD2. Per germline, CDR1 SNHLY and CDR2 FYNNEI. V shed 3 bases and J 6 bases; nucleotides not matched to a gene: 6. The CDR3 is 14 residues long. This chain's CDR3 is CASSEPGLAVEQYF. Here the CDR3 DNA reads TGTGCCAGCAGTGAGCCGGGACTAGCAGTCGAGCAGTACTTC.

This chain joins TRBV6-5 and TRBJ2-1; D may be TRBD2 (6 bases). The CDR3 runs 17 residues. Germline assignment: CDR1 MNHEY and CDR2 SVGAGI. V lost 0 bases and J 0 bases, leaving 12 bases between the germline ends. In nucleotides, the CDR3 is TGTGCCAGCAGTTACTCGCCGGGGACTCGCTCCTACAATGAGCAGTTCTTC. It translates to CASSYSPGTRSYNEQFF.

The rearrangement joins TRBV28 to TRBJ1-4; 8 bases are shared with TRBD1. The CDR3 totals 15 residues. CDR1 MDHEN and CDR2 SYDVKM come from the germline V gene. Trimming removed 4 bases from V and 7 bases from J; junction bases left unmatched: 8. CDR3 protein: CASSSSGGMGEKLFF. CDR3 nucleotide sequence: TGTGCCAGCAGTTCCTCAGGGGGCATGGGTGAAAAACTGTTTTTT.

To note about this clonotype: A much more abundant neighbour one base away suggests this may be a read error. The chain couples TRBV6-2 or TRBV6-3 to TRBJ2-7; 7 bases match TRBD1. CDR1 is MNHEY and CDR2 is SVGEGT in the germline V gene. V was clipped by 7 bases and J by 3 bases; unmatched bases: 9. This CDR3 has 14 residues. CDR3 in DNA: TGTGCCAGCAATCACCCGGGACAGATCTACGAGCAGTACTTC. Translating it yields CASNHPGQIYEQYF.

This clonotype was seen just once. A clone one base away is much larger, so this may be a read error. The chain is built from TRBV30 and TRBJ1-4, with TRBD1 identical over 11 bases. Germline-derived CDR1 and CDR2 are GTSNPN and SVGIG (reference sequence). The CDR3 sequence is 12 residues long. CDR3 in DNA: TGTGCCTTGGACAGGGGGCTTGAAAAACTGGTTTTT. This gives the protein CALDRGLEKLVF.

This clonotype was detected ten times or more. V usage is TRBV20-1 and J usage is TRBJ1-4; maybe TRBD1 (5 bases). Germline values: CDR1 DFQATT, CDR2 SNEGSKA (reference sequence). Trimming took 6 bases from V and 4 from J, leaving 12 bases between them. The CDR3 consists of 13 residues. Written as DNA, the CDR3 is TGCAGTGCGAAGGACAACGGTAATGAAAAACTGTTTTTT. Amino acid sequence: CSAKDNGNEKLFF.

Comment on this clonotype: A much larger clone differs by one base, so this may be a read error. The chain uses TRBV2 and TRBJ1-5; D remains unclear. This CDR3 has 12 residues. Germline V CDR1 and CDR2: SNHLY, FYNNEI. V lost 3 bases and J 11 bases, leaving 11 bases between the germline ends. Here the CDR3 reads CASSDPLGSQHF. The CDR3 nucleotides are TGTGCCAGCAGTGACCCCTTGGGGTCCCAGCATTTT.

This clonotype was found many times. The V and J genes are TRBV2 and TRBJ2-1; TRBD1 matches at 7 bases. The CDR3 is 14 amino acids. V dropped 3 bases and J dropped 4; count of bases not matched to a gene: 3. CDR1 and CDR2 from the germline V gene are SNHLY and FYNNEI. CDR3 DNA sequence: TGTGCCAGCAGTGATTGGACAGGATACAATGAGCAGTTCTTC. It codes for CASSDWTGYNEQFF. Using reference TRBV2 and TRBJ2-1 for the parts outside the CDR3, the full variable domain is EPEVTQTPSHQVTQMGQEVILRCVPISNHLYFYWYRQILGQKVEFLVSFYNNEISEKSEIFDDQFSVERPDGSNFTLKIRSTKLEDSAMYFCASSDWTGYNEQFFGPGTRLTVL.

This clonotype was observed at least ten times. This chain uses TRBV12-3 or TRBV12-4 with TRBJ2-7; 8 bases match TRBD1. This CDR3 contains 15 residues. V lost 3 bases to trimming and J lost 5 bases; unmatched junction nucleotides: 9. CDR3 nucleotides: TGTGCCAGCAGTTTCTGGCAGGGGGCTTTCGACGAGCAGTACTTC. It specifies CASSFWQGAFDEQYF.

This chain uses TRBV14 with TRBJ2-5; D not certain. The V end was cut by 0 bases, the J end by 4 bases, with 12 bases between. CDR1 and CDR2 from the germline V gene are SGHDN and FVKESK. This CDR3 region has 15 residues. The CDR3 DNA sequence: TGTGCCAGCAGCCAAGATTGGCCAGCCCCAGAGACCCAGTACTTC. Translating gives CASSQDWPAPETQYF.

As for this clonotype: Possible read error: a much larger clone is one base away. The gene calls are TRBV20-1 and TRBJ1-6; D might be TRBD1 (5 bases). This CDR3 has 13 residues. Germline values: CDR1 DFQATT, CDR2 SNEGSKA (reference sequence). CDR3 amino acids: CSMRGYLSSPLHF. The CDR3 DNA reads TGCAGCATGCGGGGGTATTTGAGTTCACCCCTCCACTTT.

The rearrangement joins TRBV4-1 to TRBJ2-5, with 9 bases lining up with TRBD2. Germline trimming cut 4 bases from V and 5 bases from J; bases unmatched to any gene: 8. This CDR3 region has 15 residues. Germline-derived CDR1 and CDR2 are MGHRA and YSYEKL. The CDR3 nucleotides read TGCGCCAGCAGCCCCCAAGCGGCGGGGGGGGAGACCCAGTACTTC. It translates to CASSPQAAGGETQYF.

In its sample, this clonotype was seen many times. This CDR3 reads CASSLERAGDGYTF. The CDR3 coding sequence is TGTGCCAGCAGCTTAGAGAGGGCAGGGGATGGCTACACCTTC. This rearrangement joins TRBV11-2 to TRBJ1-2; D is possibly TRBD1 (6 bases). Trimming took 0 bases from V and 6 from J, leaving 11 bases between them. CDR1 SGHAT and CDR2 FQNNGV come from the germline V gene. CDR3 length: 14 residues.

Details on this clonotype: Without the conserved terminal phenylalanine or tryptophan, this CDR3 likely stems from a read error. The DNA of the CDR3 is TGCAGTGCTAGGGGGAACACCGGGGAGCTGTTTCTT. Translation gives CSARGNTGELFL. This sequence joins TRBV20-1 and TRBJ2-2; no firm D call. The V gene lost 3 bases and the J gene lost 1 base, with 3 bases spanning the gap. The CDR3 covers 12 residues. CDR1 is DFQATT, CDR2 SNEGSKA, per germline (reference sequence).

This clonotype was recorded at least ten times. The CDR3 DNA sequence: TGCAGTGCTAGAGTTAGCGGCTCCTACGAGCAGTACTTC. This sequence encodes CSARVSGSYEQYF. V gene TRBV20-1 combines with J gene TRBJ2-7, with D tentatively TRBD2 (6 bases). Trimming shortened V by 1 base and J by 0 bases, and 7 bases separated the two germline ends. The CDR3 sequence is 13 residues long. CDR1 and CDR2 (germline): DFQATT, SNEGSKA (reference sequence).

J is TRBJ1-4 and V is TRBV18, with a weak D call TRBD1 (5 bases). The germline V gene has CDR1 KGHSH and CDR2 LQKENI. There are 16 residues in the CDR3. V lost 3 bases to trimming and J lost 2 bases, with 13 bases between them. The CDR3 sequence is CASSPSWAGTNEKLFF. The CDR3 DNA reads as TGTGCCAGCTCACCGAGCTGGGCAGGGACTAATGAAAAACTGTTTTTT.